Shown below are 19 T cell receptor beta chains from a single sample sequenced in a study of CD8+ T cells in alopecia areata. RNA was extracted and reverse transcribed into cDNA as the sequencing template. Sequenced by immunoSEQ multiplex PCR; TCRdb stores in-frame clones only, minus some. The sample contains 90,000 to 150,000 clones, roughly 63% of which appear only once. Treatment here: oral pan-JAK inhibitor, 5-10 mg twice daily. Sequencing used CD8+ T cells sorted from blood, obtained at week 4, from a patient treated with tofacitinib. These receptors all stem from a human donor with alopecia areata.

The rearrangement links TRBV25-1 to TRBJ1-2, with D unclear. Germline V gene lookup returns CDR1 MGHDK and CDR2 SYGVNS. This CDR3 is 13 amino acids long. V was pared by 3 bases and J by 3 bases, with 8 bases between. Here the CDR3 DNA reads TGTGCCAGCAGTGACGCGGGGTACTATGGCTACACCTTC. Amino acids: CASSDAGYYGYTF.

The rearrangement links TRBV19 to TRBJ2-7; D unresolved. CDR1 and CDR2 (germline): LNHDA, SQIVND (reference sequence). V gave up 3 bases and J gave up 5 bases, with 5 bases separating them. This CDR3 comprises 11 residues. The CDR3 protein is CASSIRDEQYF. In nucleotides, the CDR3 is TGTGCCAGTAGTATCCGGGACGAGCAGTACTTC.

This clone was observed a handful of times. The V gene is TRBV7-9, the J gene TRBJ2-7; no firm D call. Germline V gene lookup returns CDR1 SEHNR and CDR2 FQNEAQ (reference sequence). V was trimmed by 3 bases and J by 2 bases, leaving 14 bases between them. CDR3 length: 15 residues. The CDR3 protein is CASSFEGNKAYEQYF. The CDR3 DNA reads as TGTGCCAGCAGCTTCGAAGGGAACAAAGCCTACGAGCAGTACTTC.

The rearrangement uses TRBV18 and TRBJ2-7; the match to TRBD2 covers 7 bases. The CDR3 covers 13 residues. Germline assignment: CDR1 KGHSH and CDR2 LQKENI. The V segment lost 4 bases and the J segment 3 bases; nucleotides outside the gene matches: 3. This CDR3 reads CASSLRTSYEQYF. Written as DNA, the CDR3 is TGTGCCAGCTCACTCCGGACTAGCTACGAGCAGTACTTC.

This clone was picked up one time. The rearrangement joins TRBV30 to TRBJ2-3; maybe TRBD2 (5 bases). The CDR3 is 15 residues long. In germline, CDR1 is GTSNPN, CDR2 SVGIG (reference sequence). The V gene lost 0 bases and the J gene lost 5 bases, with 15 bases spanning the gap. CDR3 in DNA: TGTGCCTGGAGTGTAACTGGTCTAGCACGAGATACGCAGTATTTT. Encoded protein: CAWSVTGLARDTQYF.

V is TRBV15 and J is TRBJ2-1; TRBD2 matches 7 bases. Germline loops: CDR1 LNHNV, CDR2 YYDKDF (reference sequence). This CDR3 is 16 amino acids long. The J segment lost 4 bases and the V segment lost 3 bases, leaving 9 bases of the junction unmatched. The CDR3 DNA reads as TGTGCCACCAGCAGCATTTTTAGCGGGCTGTACAATGAGCAGTTCTTC. The encoded protein is CATSSIFSGLYNEQFF.

This chain joins TRBV7-8 and TRBJ2-7; TRBD1 matches at 11 bases. Germline loops: CDR1 SGHVS, CDR2 FQNEAQ. V was pared by 8 bases and J by 2 bases, with 8 bases of the junction left unmatched. The CDR3 extends over 15 amino acids. This CDR3 is CASFHPGQGAYEQYF. The CDR3 DNA sequence: TGTGCCAGCTTTCACCCGGGACAGGGGGCCTACGAGCAGTACTTC.

The genes are TRBV29-1 and TRBJ2-5, with 13 bases fitting TRBD2. After removal of 3 bases from V and 5 bases from J, the junction contained 12 bases not matched to a gene. This CDR3 has 17 amino acids. The germline V gene has CDR1 SQVTM and CDR2 ANQGSEA. DNA for the CDR3: TGCAGCGTTGATGGGGGGACTAGCGGGGTCCCGATGGAGACCCAGTACTTC. It is translated as CSVDGGTSGVPMETQYF. Filled out from reference TRBV29-1 and TRBJ2-5, the complete variable domain reads SAVISQKPSRDICQRGTSLTIQCQVDSQVTMMFWYRQQPGQSLTLIATANQGSEATYESGFVIDKFPISRPNLTFSTLTVSNMSPEDSSIYLCSVDGGTSGVPMETQYFGPGTRLLVL.

This clone was observed a handful of times. The chain uses TRBV30 and TRBJ2-2; D gene uncertain. V was cut by 1 base and J by 7 bases, with 7 bases left in between. The CDR3 has 12 residues. The germline V gene has CDR1 GTSNPN and CDR2 SVGIG (reference sequence). This CDR3 is CAWSELNGELFF. The CDR3 region has the DNA TGTGCCTGGAGTGAATTAAACGGGGAGCTGTTTTTT.

The rearrangement joins TRBV2 to TRBJ2-2; 8 bases fit TRBD2. The CDR3 sequence is 12 residues long. Germline V CDR1 and CDR2: SNHLY, FYNNEI. DNA for the CDR3: TGTGCGCTCCTAGCGGGCATCGGGGAGCTGTTTTTT. It yields the protein CALLAGIGELFF.

As regards this clone: The same CDR3 is also encoded by other DNA sequences in this sample. Written as DNA, the CDR3 is TGTGCCTGGAGTGTGGGTCAGGGTCCCTACGAGCAGTACTTC. Amino acids: CAWSVGQGPYEQYF. The chain uses TRBV30 and TRBJ2-7, with D perhaps TRBD1 (5 bases). Germline-derived CDR1 and CDR2 are GTSNPN and SVGIG (reference sequence). The germline V and J ends were trimmed by 0 bases and 2 bases, with 11 bases remaining between them. This CDR3 contains 14 residues.

This CDR3 is CASSPQGLRTQYF. The CDR3 DNA is TGTGCCAGCAGTCCTCAGGGACTGCGGACGCAGTATTTT. The chain carries TRBV27 and TRBJ2-3; tentatively, D is TRBD2 (6 bases). The length of the CDR3 is 13 residues. Trimming pared 5 bases from V and 9 bases from J, leaving 15 bases between. Germline assignment: CDR1 MNHEY and CDR2 SMNVEV (reference sequence).

The chain couples TRBV30 to TRBJ2-1; 8 nucleotides agree with TRBD2. With V trimmed by 0 bases and J by 8 bases, 9 bases remained unmatched. Per germline, CDR1 GTSNPN and CDR2 SVGIG (reference sequence). The CDR3 contains 15 residues. The chain's CDR3 is CAWSVGGLAGDEQFF. CDR3 bases: TGTGCCTGGAGTGTAGGCGGACTAGCAGGGGATGAGCAGTTCTTC.

The chain is built from TRBV30 and TRBJ2-5, with D possibly TRBD2 on 5 matching bases. Germline V gives CDR1 GTSNPN, CDR2 SVGIG (reference sequence). Trimming removed 1 base at V and 0 bases at J, with 12 bases between. CDR3 length: 15 amino acids. CDR3 DNA sequence: TGTGCCTGGAGTGCCGTCGGGGTGAACCAAGAGACCCAGTACTTC. Translating gives CAWSAVGVNQETQYF.

The chain has TRBV6-6 and TRBJ2-5; D unresolved. The CDR3 loop spans 11 amino acids. The germline V gene encodes CDR1 MNHNY and CDR2 SVGAGI (reference sequence). V dropped 7 bases and J dropped 5 bases, with 8 bases sitting between them. CDR3 in DNA: TGTGCCAGCACTCTCGGTGAGACCCAGTACTTC. Translating it yields CASTLGETQYF.

V gene TRBV6-5 combines with J gene TRBJ1-1; tentative D call: TRBD1 (5 bases). CDR3 length equals 14 residues. The V end lost 2 bases, the J end lost 2 bases, and 9 bases lay between the germline ends. Per the germline V gene, CDR1 is MNHEY and CDR2 is SVGAGI. CDR3 nucleotides: TGTGCCAGCAGTTACCTCCGGGACAACACTGAAGCTTTCTTT. Translated: CASSYLRDNTEAFF.

V is TRBV27 and J is TRBJ2-7; D gene unclear. The V gene's germline CDR1 is MNHEY and CDR2 SMNVEV (reference sequence). Trimming took 4 bases from V and 5 from J, leaving 15 bases between them. The CDR3 loop spans 14 amino acids. In nucleotides, the CDR3 is TGTGCCAGCAGTTCCCCCAAATTAGTCCACGAGCAGTACTTC. This gives the protein CASSSPKLVHEQYF.

The chain has TRBV19 and TRBJ2-2; D call uncertain. Germline V gives CDR1 LNHDA, CDR2 SQIVND (reference sequence). This CDR3 has 12 amino acids. Trimming shortened V by 10 bases and J by 4 bases, and 10 bases separated the two germline ends. The CDR3 reads CATDDLTGELFF. Written as DNA, the CDR3 is TGTGCCACTGATGACCTCACCGGGGAGCTGTTTTTT. Using reference TRBV19 and TRBJ2-2 for the parts outside the CDR3, the full variable domain is DGGITQSPKYLFRKEGQNVTLSCEQNLNHDAMYWYRQDPGQGLRLIYYSQIVNDFQKGDIAEGYSVSREKKESFPLTVTSAQKNPTAFYLCATDDLTGELFFGEGSRLTVL.

V is TRBV4-1 and J is TRBJ1-5; possible D gene TRBD1, 5 bases. This CDR3 spans 13 amino acids. Trimming pared 0 bases from V and 10 bases from J, leaving 10 bases between. Germline CDR1 is MGHRA and CDR2 is YSYEKL. The CDR3 loop is CASSQDHTGPQHF. The CDR3 DNA reads as TGCGCCAGCAGCCAAGATCATACAGGCCCCCAGCATTTT.